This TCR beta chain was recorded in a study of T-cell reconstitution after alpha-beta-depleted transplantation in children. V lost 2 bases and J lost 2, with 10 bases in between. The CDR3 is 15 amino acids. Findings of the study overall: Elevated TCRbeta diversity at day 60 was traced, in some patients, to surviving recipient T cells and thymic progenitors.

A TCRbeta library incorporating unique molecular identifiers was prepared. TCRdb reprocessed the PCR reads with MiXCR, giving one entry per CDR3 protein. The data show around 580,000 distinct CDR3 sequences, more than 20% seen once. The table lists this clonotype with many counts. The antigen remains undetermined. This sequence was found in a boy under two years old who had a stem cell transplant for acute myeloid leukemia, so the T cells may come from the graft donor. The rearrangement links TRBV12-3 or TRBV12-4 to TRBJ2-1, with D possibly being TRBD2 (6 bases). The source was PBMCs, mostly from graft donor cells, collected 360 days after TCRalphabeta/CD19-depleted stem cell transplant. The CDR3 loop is CASSLRGATYNEQFF. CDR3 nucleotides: TGTGCCAGCAGTTTACGCGGGGCCACCTACAATGAGCAGTTCTTC.